The 7 T cell receptor beta chains presented below share a single source sample, sequenced in a study of Tregs in tolerant kidney transplant recipients. Assay used: immunoSEQ multiplex PCR; TCRdb lists only in-frame clones, some missing. The sample has roughly 32,000 clones. The starting material was CD8+ T cells from blood, obtained before the transplant. These receptors came from a human donor who received a combined kidney and bone marrow transplant.

In the case of this clone: The read terminates 3 residues ahead of where the CDR3 ends, so the germline J gene completes it. The chain uses TRBV7-9 and TRBJ2-5; D gene ambiguous. Germline lookup yields CDR1 SEHNR and CDR2 FQNEAQ (reference sequence). This CDR3 contains 15 residues. V lost 6 bases, J lost 2 bases, and 16 bases lay in between. CDR3 bases read: TGTGCCAGCAGTCTAACAGTGACCTTACAAGAGACC. It encodes CASSLTVTLQET. The whole CDR3 is CASSLTVTLQETQYF.

Turning to this clone: The read stops 3 residues short of the end of the CDR3; the missing end is completed from the germline J gene. This chain uses TRBV6-2 or TRBV6-3 with TRBJ2-6; a weak D match, TRBD1 (7 bases). Germline V gives CDR1 MNHEY, CDR2 SVGEGT. V was shortened by 10 bases and J by 1 base, with 11 bases between the two germline ends. The CDR3 has 14 amino acids. CDR3 DNA, as far as it was read: TGTGCCACCTCAGGGGGGTCTGGGGCCAACGTC. This codes for CATSGGSGANV. The entire CDR3 sequence reads CATSGGSGANVLTF.

Details on this clone: The read terminates 3 residues before the CDR3 end, so the remaining end is supplied by the germline J gene. The chain uses TRBV9 and TRBJ2-1, with a tentative D call TRBD2 (7 bases). Germline loops: CDR1 SGDLS, CDR2 YYNGEE. The V end lost 6 bases, the J end lost 2 bases, and 15 bases lay between the germline ends. The CDR3 is made up of 15 amino acids. CDR3 DNA (partial): TGTGCCAGCACCCAGTGGGGGGGCGCCTACAATGAG. Translated: CASTQWGGAYNE. The entire CDR3 reads CASTQWGGAYNEQFF.

For this clone: The read ends 3 residues early relative to the CDR3; the germline J gene fills the gap. This sequence joins TRBV23-1 and TRBJ2-7; 7 nucleotides line up with TRBD1. TRBV23-1 is classed as an ORF, of uncertain function. With V trimmed by 6 bases and J by 0 bases, 8 bases remained unmatched. The CDR3 runs to 15 residues. The sequenced part of the CDR3 DNA is TGCGCCAGCAGATGGACAGGAACAGACTCCTACGAG. It translates to CASRWTGTDSYE. In full, the CDR3 is CASRWTGTDSYEQYF.

Of note for this clone: The read comes to an end 3 residues before the CDR3 does, leaving the germline J gene to fill in the end. This sequence joins TRBV10-2 and TRBJ1-5; the match to TRBD1 covers 7 bases. This CDR3 spans 15 amino acids. The germline CDR1 and CDR2 sequences are WSHSY and SAAADI. Trimming took 4 bases from V and 4 from J; bases not matched to a gene: 7. CDR3 sequence: CASSVGTAVNQPQHF. The covered CDR3 bases are TGCGCCAGCAGTGTAGGGACAGCAGTTAATCAGCCC.

Turning to this clone: The CDR3 is cut off 3 residues early in the read; its end comes from the germline J gene. The chain has TRBV19 and TRBJ1-2; possibly TRBD1 for D (5 bases). V lost 0 bases and J lost 4, with 12 bases in between. Germline values: CDR1 LNHDA, CDR2 SQIVND (reference sequence). CDR3 length: 15 amino acids. The CDR3: CASSIDQGESYGYTF. CDR3 bases read: TGTGCCAGTAGTATAGATCAGGGAGAGAGCTATGGC.

The CDR3 is CAWSVPHRTGDTQYF. CDR3 DNA, as far as it was read: TGTGCCTGGAGTGTACCCCACAGGACAGGCGATACG. The V and J genes are TRBV30 and TRBJ2-3; 7 bases map to TRBD1. The read ends 3 residues before the CDR3 terminus; that terminus is restored from the germline J gene. V was pared by 0 bases and J by 6 bases, with 9 bases of the junction left unmatched. The germline V gene has CDR1 GTSNPN and CDR2 SVGIG (reference sequence). The CDR3 length is 15 residues.